A single sample is the source of the 32 T cell receptor beta chains below, sequenced in a study of blood T cell repertoires in COVID-19. The repertoire was sequenced with immunoSEQ multiplex PCR; TCRdb's copy has only in-frame clones and lacks some. The table has around 12,000 clones, about nine tenths seen once. The sequenced sample was peripheral blood. The receptors shown here come from a human donor in a cohort sampled during active COVID-19.

V usage is TRBV29-1 and J usage is TRBJ2-5; the D gene is possibly TRBD1 (6 bases). Germline V lookup: CDR1 SQVTM, CDR2 ANQGSEA. Trimming took off 7 bases at V and 5 bases at J, with 20 bases between the two ends. The length of the CDR3 is 14 residues. The CDR3 coding sequence is TGCAGCGCCATGATCCGGGACAACAGGGAGACCCAGTACTTC. It encodes CSAMIRDNRETQYF.

The chain combines TRBV12-3 or TRBV12-4 with TRBJ2-5; D gene ambiguous. V was trimmed by 5 bases and J by 5 bases, leaving 12 bases between them. The length of the CDR3 is 13 residues. The CDR3 DNA sequence: TGTGCCAGCAGTCCCCGACGGGTGGAGACCCAGTACTTC. It codes for CASSPRRVETQYF.

The V gene is TRBV19, the J gene TRBJ2-2; TRBD2 agrees at 10 bases. The CDR3 totals 17 residues. Germline V gives CDR1 LNHDA, CDR2 SQIVND (reference sequence). The junction had 12 bases not matched to a gene; V was cut back by 6 bases and J by 5 bases. The CDR3 is CASSFSQAGGQTGELFF. CDR3 DNA sequence: TGTGCCAGTAGCTTTTCCCAAGCGGGGGGGCAAACCGGGGAGCTGTTTTTT.

The chain employs TRBV7-2 and TRBJ1-3; D is uncertain. V was trimmed by 2 bases and J by 2 bases, leaving 4 bases between them. Germline values: CDR1 SGHTA, CDR2 FQGNSA. The CDR3 extends over 13 amino acids. This chain's CDR3 is CASSLNTGNTIYF. The DNA for the CDR3 is TGTGCCAGCAGCTTAAACACTGGAAACACCATATATTTT.

The CDR3 is CASSSPGQGKTMKQFF. The CDR3 coding sequence is TGTGCCAGCAGTTCTCCGGGACAGGGAAAAACCATGAAGCAGTTCTTC. The genes are TRBV27 and TRBJ2-1; TRBD1 agrees at 9 bases. The CDR3 sequence is 16 residues long. The J segment lost 11 bases and the V segment lost 4 bases, leaving 15 bases of the junction unmatched. Germline V gives CDR1 MNHEY, CDR2 SMNVEV (reference sequence).

V and J are TRBV7-8 and TRBJ2-4; TRBD2 is a possible D gene (6 bases). The CDR3 is 16 amino acids. Germline V gives CDR1 SGHVS, CDR2 FQNEAQ. V gave up 6 bases and J gave up 0 bases, with 15 bases separating them. The chain's CDR3 is CASSPIAGLAKNIQYF. Here the CDR3 DNA reads TGTGCCAGCAGTCCAATCGCGGGGCTAGCCAAAAACATTCAGTACTTC.

The chain has TRBV7-9 and TRBJ2-5; D gene ambiguous. V was cut by 5 bases and J by 6 bases, with 10 bases left in between. The germline V gene encodes CDR1 SEHNR and CDR2 FQNEAQ (reference sequence). The CDR3 has 12 amino acids. The CDR3 reads CASSPGRQTQYF. Here the CDR3 DNA reads TGTGCCAGCAGCCCAGGCAGGCAGACCCAGTACTTC.

Only one count was recorded for this clone. This chain links TRBV6-4 with TRBJ2-1, with D perhaps matching TRBD2 (6 bases). Germline CDR1 and CDR2: MRHNA and SNTAGT. With 3 bases removed from V and 2 bases from J, the gap between germline ends came to 11 bases. The CDR3 consists of 15 residues. The CDR3: CASSESSGPYNEQFF. CDR3 nucleotides: TGTGCCAGCAGTGAATCGAGCGGGCCCTACAATGAGCAGTTCTTC.

The J gene is TRBJ2-1, the V gene TRBV5-1, with TRBD2 identical over 10 bases. The CDR3 runs 18 residues. Trimming removed 0 bases from V and 3 bases from J; junction bases left unmatched: 9. Germline assignment: CDR1 SGHRS and CDR2 YFSETQ. The CDR3: CASSLGVRTSGLYNEQFF. The DNA of the CDR3 is TGCGCCAGCAGCTTGGGGGTAAGGACTAGCGGACTCTACAATGAGCAGTTCTTC.

The rearrangement links TRBV7-2 to TRBJ1-4; possibly TRBD1 for D (5 bases). CDR1 and CDR2 from the germline V gene are SGHTA and FQGNSA. This CDR3 region has 16 residues. Trimming pared 3 bases from V and 0 bases from J, leaving 11 bases between. The chain's CDR3 is CASSLGGAATNEKLFF. CDR3 sequence (DNA): TGTGCCAGCAGCTTGGGAGGGGCCGCAACTAATGAAAAACTGTTTTTT.

The rearrangement uses TRBV7-2 and TRBJ1-2; D gene unclear. Germline CDR1 SGHTA, CDR2 FQGNSA. This CDR3 region has 13 residues. The V end was cut by 0 bases, the J end by 1 base, with 3 bases between. The DNA for the CDR3 is TGTGCCAGCAGCTTAGCCAGTAACTATGGCTACACCTTC. It encodes CASSLASNYGYTF.

V is TRBV2 and J is TRBJ2-7; TRBD1 might be the D (5 bases). This CDR3 has 13 amino acids. Germline V lookup: CDR1 SNHLY, CDR2 FYNNEI. V dropped 4 bases and J dropped 3 bases, with 10 bases sitting between them. The CDR3 region has the DNA TGTGCCAGCAGTGTGTCGACAGTCTACGAGCAGTACTTC. Protein sequence: CASSVSTVYEQYF.

The rearrangement uses TRBV28 and TRBJ2-1, with 9 bases that match TRBD1. This CDR3 comprises 13 residues. Unmatched junction bases numbered 3, after V lost 6 bases and J lost 6 bases. The germline V gene has CDR1 MDHEN and CDR2 SYDVKM. The CDR3 DNA is TGTGCCAGCAGGGCGACAGGGGGCAATGAGCAGTTCTTC. Translating it yields CASRATGGNEQFF.

The chain carries TRBV4-1 and TRBJ2-5; D gene uncertain. The CDR3 contains 17 residues. Looked up from germline, CDR1 is MGHRA and CDR2 is YSYEKL. V was trimmed by 0 bases and J by 7 bases, leaving 21 bases between them. The CDR3 sequence: CASSQDRQETPVRTQYF. The CDR3 region has the DNA TGCGCCAGCAGCCAAGATCGACAAGAAACTCCGGTTAGGACCCAGTACTTC.

The rearrangement joins TRBV5-1 to TRBJ2-3; D is uncertain. The V and J ends lost 2 bases and 0 bases respectively, with 10 bases between them. Germline V gene sequence: CDR1 SGHRS, CDR2 YFSETQ. The length of the CDR3 is 15 residues. In DNA form, the CDR3 reads TGCGCCAGCAGCTTCTCCGGGTCTAGCACAGATACGCAGTATTTT. Residues: CASSFSGSSTDTQYF.

The J gene is TRBJ2-7, the V gene TRBV11-3; D unclear. The CDR3 totals 13 residues. V shed 1 base and J shed 9 bases, with 13 bases lying between them. Looked up from germline, CDR1 is SGHNT and CDR2 is YENEEA. The CDR3 coding sequence is TGTGCCAGCAGCTTAGTCCCGGGTGGCAGGCAGTACTTC. It codes for CASSLVPGGRQYF. The variable domain in full, completed from reference TRBV11-3 and TRBJ2-7, reads EAGVVQSPRYKIIEKKQPVAFWCNPISGHNTLYWYLQNLGQGPELLIRYENEEAVDDSQLPKDRFSAERLKGVDSTLKIQPAELGDSAVYLCASSLVPGGRQYFGPGTRLTVT.

J is TRBJ1-6 and V is TRBV19; no firm D call. The CDR3 has 13 residues. V dropped 3 bases and J dropped 8 bases, with 8 bases sitting between them. CDR1 LNHDA and CDR2 SQIVND come from the germline V gene (reference sequence). DNA of the CDR3: TGTGCCAGTAGTATTTTCGGGGATTCACCCCTCCACTTT. Protein: CASSIFGDSPLHF. The full variable domain, its missing parts supplied by reference TRBV19 and TRBJ1-6, is DGGITQSPKYLFRKEGQNVTLSCEQNLNHDAMYWYRQDPGQGLRLIYYSQIVNDFQKGDIAEGYSVSREKKESFPLTVTSAQKNPTAFYLCASSIFGDSPLHFGNGTRLTVT.

V and J are TRBV5-6 and TRBJ1-1; 9 nucleotides line up with TRBD1. The trim removed 2 bases at V and 10 bases at J, leaving 6 bases unmatched. CDR1 SGHDT and CDR2 YYEEEE come from the germline V gene. The CDR3 totals 13 residues. CDR3 DNA: TGTGCCAGCAGCTTCCAACCGGGACAGGGAGCTTTCTTT. This sequence encodes CASSFQPGQGAFF.

This chain connects TRBV2 to TRBJ1-2, with no clear D. Germline CDR1 reads SNHLY; CDR2 reads FYNNEI. Between the trimmed V and J ends, which lost 6 bases and 8 bases, there was a span of 13 bases. This CDR3 region has 12 residues. CDR3 nucleotides: TGTGCCAGCAGACGTCAGTTCTGGGGCTACACCTTC. This encodes CASRRQFWGYTF.

The gene calls are TRBV7-9 and TRBJ2-3; the D gene is possibly TRBD1 (6 bases). Trimming took off 3 bases at V and 0 bases at J, with 16 bases between the two ends. CDR3 length: 17 amino acids. The germline V gene encodes CDR1 SEHNR and CDR2 FQNEAQ (reference sequence). This chain's CDR3 is CASSLTLQTGSTDTQYF. CDR3 nucleotides: TGTGCCAGCAGCTTGACCTTACAAACAGGGAGCACAGATACGCAGTATTTT.

The chain joins TRBV19 to TRBJ2-3; no definite D call. Trimming removed 10 bases at V and 6 bases at J, with 14 bases between. This CDR3 has 12 residues. Germline CDR1 LNHDA, CDR2 SQIVND (reference sequence). CDR3 coding DNA: TGTGCCACGACGGGTCCACGGGATACGCAGTATTTT. Its translation: CATTGPRDTQYF.

The V call is TRBV2, the J call TRBJ1-1; D ambiguous. The CDR3 spans 13 residues. Trimming removed 6 bases from V and 5 bases from J, with 13 bases in between. Germline values: CDR1 SNHLY, CDR2 FYNNEI. The CDR3 reads CASSGEGRTEAFF. The CDR3 nucleotides are TGTGCCAGCAGCGGGGAAGGGCGGACTGAAGCTTTCTTT.

This clone has only one observation. This chain uses TRBV5-1 with TRBJ1-4, with a tentative D call TRBD1 (5 bases). CDR1 SGHRS and CDR2 YFSETQ come from the germline V gene. The CDR3 runs 13 residues. Trimming shortened V by 4 bases and J by 1 base, and 5 bases separated the two germline ends. CDR3 region: CASSQGTNEKLFF. In nucleotides, the CDR3 is TGCGCCAGCAGCCAGGGAACTAATGAAAAACTGTTTTTT. Using reference TRBV5-1 and TRBJ1-4 for the parts outside the CDR3, the full variable domain is KAGVTQTPRYLIKTRGQQVTLSCSPISGHRSVSWYQQTPGQGLQFLFEYFSETQRNKGNFPGRFSGRQFSNSRSEMNVSTLELGDSALYLCASSQGTNEKLFFGSGTQLSVL.

This clone was seen only a few times. The rearrangement links TRBV5-1 to TRBJ1-4; a weak D match, TRBD1 (6 bases). Germline loops: CDR1 SGHRS, CDR2 YFSETQ. Trimming stripped 2 bases from V and 6 bases from J, with 11 bases between. The CDR3 is made up of 14 amino acids. The CDR3: CASSFTGTHEKLFF. CDR3 in DNA: TGCGCCAGCAGCTTCACCGGGACACATGAAAAACTGTTTTTT. Full variable domain (remainder filled in from reference TRBV5-1 and TRBJ1-4): KAGVTQTPRYLIKTRGQQVTLSCSPISGHRSVSWYQQTPGQGLQFLFEYFSETQRNKGNFPGRFSGRQFSNSRSEMNVSTLELGDSALYLCASSFTGTHEKLFFGSGTQLSVL.

This clone was observed a handful of times. The same CDR3 can be traced to other DNA sequences in this sample. V is TRBV6-6 and J is TRBJ1-5; TRBD1 aligns across 8 bases. This CDR3 has 14 amino acids. The junction had 4 bases not matched to a gene; V was cut back by 8 bases and J by 1 base. CDR1 and CDR2 from the germline V gene are MNHNY and SVGAGI (reference sequence). In DNA, the CDR3 is TGTGCCAGCGGAACAGGGGGAAGCAATCAGCCCCAGCATTTT. Amino acids: CASGTGGSNQPQHF.

V usage is TRBV29-1 and J usage is TRBJ2-6; D unclear. Trimming left V 1 base short and J 0 bases short, with 7 bases between. The CDR3 contains 15 residues. Looked up from germline, CDR1 is SQVTM and CDR2 is ANQGSEA. The CDR3 protein is CSVEVGGSGANVLTF. Written as DNA, the CDR3 is TGCAGCGTTGAAGTAGGCGGCTCTGGGGCCAACGTCCTGACTTTC.

The J gene is TRBJ2-7, the V gene TRBV6-5; 14 nucleotides align to TRBD2. The CDR3 spans 15 residues. CDR1 and CDR2 from the germline V gene are MNHEY and SVGAGI. V was clipped by 11 bases and J by 8 bases; unmatched bases: 14. CDR3 loop: CAAGQTTSGGEKQYF. CDR3 DNA: TGTGCCGCAGGACAGACGACTAGCGGGGGGGAAAAGCAGTACTTC.

The rearrangement uses TRBV6-5 and TRBJ2-7, with 10 bases lining up with TRBD2. J was trimmed by 2 bases and V by 7 bases; bases with no gene match: 5. CDR3 size: 14 residues. CDR1 and CDR2 (germline): MNHEY, SVGAGI. The CDR3 loop reads CASTPGTSAYEQYF. The CDR3 region has the DNA TGTGCCAGCACACCGGGGACTAGCGCCTACGAGCAGTACTTC.

The rearrangement uses TRBV2 and TRBJ2-5; 12 bases are shared with TRBD2. Germline V gene lookup returns CDR1 SNHLY and CDR2 FYNNEI. V was pared by 4 bases and J by 5 bases, with 5 bases of the junction left unmatched. The CDR3 contains 15 residues. CDR3 sequence (DNA): TGTGCCAGCAGTGCCCTAGCGGGAGGGGCGGAGACCCAGTACTTC. Its protein is CASSALAGGAETQYF.

The genes are TRBV5-1 and TRBJ2-3, with D possibly TRBD1 on 6 matching bases. Germline loops: CDR1 SGHRS, CDR2 YFSETQ. V lost 6 bases and J lost 4, with 18 bases in between. This CDR3 region has 15 residues. The CDR3 bases are TGCGCCAGCACAGGGGCCCAAGGTGGCGCAGATACGCAGTATTTT. As protein: CASTGAQGGADTQYF.

CDR3 protein: CSARESHEQFF. CDR3 nucleotide sequence: TGCAGTGCTAGAGAGAGCCATGAGCAGTTCTTC. The rearrangement links TRBV20-1 to TRBJ2-1; D unresolved. The CDR3 sequence is 11 residues long. Germline CDR1 is DFQATT and CDR2 is SNEGSKA (reference sequence). Trimming stripped 0 bases from V and 8 bases from J, with 5 bases between.

J is TRBJ2-6 and V is TRBV5-4; a possible D gene is TRBD1 (5 bases). Trimming shortened V by 7 bases and J by 2 bases, and 7 bases separated the two germline ends. The CDR3 consists of 13 residues. CDR1 is SGHNT and CDR2 is YYREEE in the germline V gene (reference sequence). The CDR3 DNA sequence: TGTGCCAGCCTCAGGGCTGGGGCCAACGTCCTGACTTTC. Amino acid sequence: CASLRAGANVLTF.